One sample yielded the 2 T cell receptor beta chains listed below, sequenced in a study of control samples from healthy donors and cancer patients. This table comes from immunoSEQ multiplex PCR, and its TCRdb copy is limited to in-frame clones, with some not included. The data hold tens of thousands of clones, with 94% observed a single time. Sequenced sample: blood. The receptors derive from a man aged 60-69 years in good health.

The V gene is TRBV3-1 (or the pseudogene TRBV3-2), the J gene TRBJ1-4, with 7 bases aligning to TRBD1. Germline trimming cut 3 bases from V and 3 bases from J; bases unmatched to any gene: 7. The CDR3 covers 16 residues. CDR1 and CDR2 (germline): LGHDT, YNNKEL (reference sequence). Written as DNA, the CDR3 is TGTGCCAGCAGCCAGACCAGGGGGGTTGCTAATGAAAAACTGTTTTTT. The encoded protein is CASSQTRGVANEKLFF.

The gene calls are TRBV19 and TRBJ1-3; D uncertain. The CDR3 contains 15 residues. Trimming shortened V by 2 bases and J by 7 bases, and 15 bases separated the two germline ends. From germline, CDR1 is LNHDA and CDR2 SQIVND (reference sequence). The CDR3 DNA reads TGTGCCAGTAGTATATCGACACGGTTGGCGAACACCATATATTTT. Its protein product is CASSISTRLANTIYF.